This TCR beta chain was sequenced during a study of CD8 T cells in Susac syndrome. Germline-derived CDR1 and CDR2 are LGHDT and YNNKEL (reference sequence). V was cut by 1 base and J by 5 bases, with 15 bases left in between. CDR3 size: 16 residues. The RNA input was roughly 0.45 to 1 ug, and it was reverse transcribed with random hexamers. Amplification of TCR beta CDR3 across 54 Vbeta and 13 Jbeta was performed with immunoSEQ multiplex PCR. From the immunoSEQ multiplex PCR reads, TCRdb called clonotypes with MiXCR, one entry per CDR3 protein. Counted here are fewer than 250,000 distinct CDR3 sequences, roughly nine tenths occurring once; the ten biggest clones make up roughly 0.13%.

V and J are TRBV3-1 and TRBJ2-4; no definite D call. The TCR was taken from a human donor with multiple sclerosis. Sequenced material: CD8+ T cells from PBMCs. This chain's CDR3 is CASSQGLGWVENIQYF. The CDR3 DNA sequence: TGTGCCAGCAGCCAAGGCTTGGGTTGGGTCGAAAACATTCAGTACTTC.